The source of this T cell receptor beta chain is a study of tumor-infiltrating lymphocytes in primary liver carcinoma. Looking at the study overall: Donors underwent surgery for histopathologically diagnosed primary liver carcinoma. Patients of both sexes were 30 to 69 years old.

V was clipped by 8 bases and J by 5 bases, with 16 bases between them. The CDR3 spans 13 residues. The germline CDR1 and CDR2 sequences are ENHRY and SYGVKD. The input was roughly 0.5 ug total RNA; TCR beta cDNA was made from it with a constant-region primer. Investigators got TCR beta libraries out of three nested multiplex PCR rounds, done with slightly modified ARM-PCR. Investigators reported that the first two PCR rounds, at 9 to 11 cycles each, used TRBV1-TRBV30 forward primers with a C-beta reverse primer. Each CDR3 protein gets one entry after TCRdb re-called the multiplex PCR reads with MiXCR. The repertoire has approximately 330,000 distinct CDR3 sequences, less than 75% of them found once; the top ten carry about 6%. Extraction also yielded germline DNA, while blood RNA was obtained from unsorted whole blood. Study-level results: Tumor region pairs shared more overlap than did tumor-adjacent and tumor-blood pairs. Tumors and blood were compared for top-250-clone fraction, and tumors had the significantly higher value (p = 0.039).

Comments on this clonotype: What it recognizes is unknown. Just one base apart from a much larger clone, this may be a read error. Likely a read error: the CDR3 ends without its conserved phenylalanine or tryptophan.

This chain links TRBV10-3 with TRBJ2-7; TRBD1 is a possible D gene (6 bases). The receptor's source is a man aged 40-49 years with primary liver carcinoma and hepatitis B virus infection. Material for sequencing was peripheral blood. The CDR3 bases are TGTGCCATCTCACGAACGGACAGAGACGAGCAGTACCTC. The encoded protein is CAISRTDRDEQYL.